This paragraph reports one TCR beta chain. This record comes from a study of blood T cell repertoires in COVID-19. Study at large: PBMCs, B-cell-depleted T cells, or T cells were the source of the cDNA or gDNA that made up the material.

As handled by the study authors: Researchers report that nucleated cell counts were estimated from reference gene primer amplification. The assay was immunoSEQ multiplex PCR, and TCRdb's table has in-frame clones only and misses some. V and J calls and clone size are as listed in that table; D and trimming were resolved from the DNA. The data show 250,000 or so clones, about nine tenths seen once. Deletions cut 9 bases from V and 4 bases from J, with 15 bases between. Germline V gene data show CDR1 as KGHDR and CDR2 as SFDVKD. The CDR3 consists of 14 residues. Sequenced: PBMCs or T cells enriched from blood (not recorded which). The source of this sequence is a human donor in a cohort exposed to, infected with or recovered from COVID-19 (not recorded which). The donor label of this sample is uncertain. V gene TRBV24-1 combines with J gene TRBJ2-1, with a tentative D call TRBD2 (7 bases). This chain's CDR3 is CATYERGGYNEQFF. The CDR3 nucleotides read TGTGCCACCTACGAAAGGGGGGGATACAATGAGCAGTTCTTC.